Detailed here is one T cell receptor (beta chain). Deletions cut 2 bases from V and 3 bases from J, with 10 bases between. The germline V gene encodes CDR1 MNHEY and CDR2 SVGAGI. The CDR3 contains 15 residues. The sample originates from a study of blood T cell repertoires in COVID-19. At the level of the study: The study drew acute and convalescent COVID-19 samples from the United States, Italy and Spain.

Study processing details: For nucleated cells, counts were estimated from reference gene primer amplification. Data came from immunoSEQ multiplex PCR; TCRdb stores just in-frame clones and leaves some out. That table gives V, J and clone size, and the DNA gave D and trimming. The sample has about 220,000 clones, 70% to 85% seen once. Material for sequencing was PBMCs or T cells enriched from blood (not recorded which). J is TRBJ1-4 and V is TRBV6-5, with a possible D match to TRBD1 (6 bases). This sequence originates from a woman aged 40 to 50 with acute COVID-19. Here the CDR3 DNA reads TGTGCCAGCAGTTACATACAGGGACCTAATGAAAAACTGTTTTTT. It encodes CASSYIQGPNEKLFF.